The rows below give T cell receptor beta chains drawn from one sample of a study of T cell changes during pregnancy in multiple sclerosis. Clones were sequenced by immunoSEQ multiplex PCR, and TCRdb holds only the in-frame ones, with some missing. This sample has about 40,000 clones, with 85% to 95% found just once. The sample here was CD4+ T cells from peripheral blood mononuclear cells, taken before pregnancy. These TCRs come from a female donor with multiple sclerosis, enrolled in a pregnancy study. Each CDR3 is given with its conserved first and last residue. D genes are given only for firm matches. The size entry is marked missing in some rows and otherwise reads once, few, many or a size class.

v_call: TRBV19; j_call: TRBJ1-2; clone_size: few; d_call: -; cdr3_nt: TGTGCCAGTACTAGCGACAGTTATGGCTACACCTTC; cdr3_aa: CASTSDSYGYTF
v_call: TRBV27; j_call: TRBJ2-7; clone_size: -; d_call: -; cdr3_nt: TGTGCCAGCAGTTCCCAGGGGTCGCCCTACGAGCAGTACTTC; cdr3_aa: CASSSQGSPYEQYF
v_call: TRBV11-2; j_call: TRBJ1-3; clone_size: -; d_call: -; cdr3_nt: TGTGCCAGCAGCTACTCAGACAGCCTCTCTGGAAACACCATATATTTT; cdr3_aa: CASSYSDSLSGNTIYF
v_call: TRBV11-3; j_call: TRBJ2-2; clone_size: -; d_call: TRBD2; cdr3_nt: TGTGCCAGCAGCTCCGGGACTAGCGACTTCACCGGGGAGCTGTTTTTT; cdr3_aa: CASSSGTSDFTGELFF
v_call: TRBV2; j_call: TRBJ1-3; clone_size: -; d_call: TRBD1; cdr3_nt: TGTGCCAGCAGTGGGAGGGGGCGCAGTGGAAACACCATATATTTT; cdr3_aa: CASSGRGRSGNTIYF
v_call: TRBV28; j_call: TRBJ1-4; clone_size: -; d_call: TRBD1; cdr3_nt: TGTGCCAGCAGTTGGACAGGGGGAGAAAAACTGTTTTTT; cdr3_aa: CASSWTGGEKLFF
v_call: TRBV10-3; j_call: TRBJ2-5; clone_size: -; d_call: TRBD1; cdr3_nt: TGTGCCATCAGTGAGGGTGCCTGGACAGGGAGAGAGACCCAGTACTTC; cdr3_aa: CAISEGAWTGRETQYF
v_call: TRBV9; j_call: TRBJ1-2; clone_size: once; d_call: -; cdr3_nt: TGTGCCAGCAGCGCAACCATACCGGACTATGGCTACACCTTC; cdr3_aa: CASSATIPDYGYTF
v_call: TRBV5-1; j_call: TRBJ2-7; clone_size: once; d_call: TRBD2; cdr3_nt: TGCGCCAGCAGCTTGATGGGGGAGGGGTTCCACGGGCAGTACTTC; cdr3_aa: CASSLMGEGFHGQYF
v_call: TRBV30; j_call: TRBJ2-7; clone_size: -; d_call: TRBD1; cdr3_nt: TGTGCCTGGAGTGTTGGTACGGGACAGAAGAACTACGAGCAGTACTTC; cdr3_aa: CAWSVGTGQKNYEQYF
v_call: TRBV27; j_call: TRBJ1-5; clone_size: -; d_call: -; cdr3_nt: TGTGCCAGCAGTTACGGGGTTGGCAATCAGCCCCAGCATTTT; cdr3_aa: CASSYGVGNQPQHF
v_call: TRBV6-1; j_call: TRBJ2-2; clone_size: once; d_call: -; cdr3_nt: TGTGCCAGCAGTCCCCAGGCCCTTTCCACCGGGGAGCTGTTTTTT; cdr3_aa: CASSPQALSTGELFF
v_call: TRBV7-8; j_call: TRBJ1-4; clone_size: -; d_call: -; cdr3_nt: TGTGCCAGCAGCTTGGAGTTGGCTCGAAAATGGGAAAAACTGTTTTTT; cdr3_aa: CASSLELARKWEKLFF
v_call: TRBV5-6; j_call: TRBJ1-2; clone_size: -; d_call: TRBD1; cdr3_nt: TGTGCCAGCAGCTTGGCCCCGACAGGGGGTGGTGGCTACACCTTC; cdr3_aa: CASSLAPTGGGGYTF
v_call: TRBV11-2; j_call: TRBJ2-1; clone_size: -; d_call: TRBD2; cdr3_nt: TGTGCCAGCAGCTTATCCGGGACTAGCAGTCGCAGCTCCTACAATGAGCAGTTCTTC; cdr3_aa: CASSLSGTSSRSSYNEQFF
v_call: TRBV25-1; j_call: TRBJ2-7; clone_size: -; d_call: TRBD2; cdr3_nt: TGTGCCAGCAGGGGGGACTACGCCTACGAGCAGTACTTC; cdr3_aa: CASRGDYAYEQYF
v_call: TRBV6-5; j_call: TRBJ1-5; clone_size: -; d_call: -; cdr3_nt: TGTGCCAGCAGACTTCGACAGGATAGCAATCAGCCCCAGCATTTT; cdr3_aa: CASRLRQDSNQPQHF
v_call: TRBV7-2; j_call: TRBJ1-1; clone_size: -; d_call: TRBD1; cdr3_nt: TGTGCCAGCAGCTCGAGGGGGACAGACAAAGCTTTCTTT; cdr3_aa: CASSSRGTDKAFF
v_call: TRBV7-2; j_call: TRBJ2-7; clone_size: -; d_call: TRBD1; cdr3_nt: TGTGCCAGCAGCCACGGAGACAGGGGTCAATTTTACGAGCAGTACTTC; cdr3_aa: CASSHGDRGQFYEQYF
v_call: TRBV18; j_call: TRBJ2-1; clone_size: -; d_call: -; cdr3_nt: TGTGCCAGCTCACCACGGGGGGTTGGAACCAATGAGCAGTTCTTC; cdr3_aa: CASSPRGVGTNEQFF
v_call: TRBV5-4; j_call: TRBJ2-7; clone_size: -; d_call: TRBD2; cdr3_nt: TGTGCCAGCAGCTTGACCCAATCCCCTAGCGGGAGAATGTACGAGCAGTACTTC; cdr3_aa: CASSLTQSPSGRMYEQYF
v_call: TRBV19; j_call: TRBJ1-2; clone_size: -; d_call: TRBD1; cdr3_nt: TGTGCCAGTAGTATCGCCGGACAGGGAGTGGCTGGCTACACCTTC; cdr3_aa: CASSIAGQGVAGYTF
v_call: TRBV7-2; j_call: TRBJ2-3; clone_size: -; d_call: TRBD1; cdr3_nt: TGTGCCGGGGGAAGGACAGGGGGCACGACAGATACGCAGTATTTT; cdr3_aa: CAGGRTGGTTDTQYF
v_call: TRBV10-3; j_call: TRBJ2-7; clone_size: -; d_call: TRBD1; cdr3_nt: TGTGCCATCAATCGGGACAGGGGATCCGAGCAGTACTTC; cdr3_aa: CAINRDRGSEQYF
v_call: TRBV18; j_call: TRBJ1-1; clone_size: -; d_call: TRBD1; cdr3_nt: TGTGCCAGCTCATCGACACAGGGGTACACTGAAGCTTTCTTT; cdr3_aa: CASSSTQGYTEAFF
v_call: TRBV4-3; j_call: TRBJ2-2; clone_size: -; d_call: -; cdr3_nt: TGCGCCAGCAGCCCCGGAGGGCCCGGGGAGCTGTTTTTT; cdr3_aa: CASSPGGPGELFF
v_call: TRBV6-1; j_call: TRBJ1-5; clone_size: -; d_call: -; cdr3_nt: TGTGCCAGCAGACCTACAGGGAGCCGCAATCAGCCCCAGCATTTT; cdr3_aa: CASRPTGSRNQPQHF
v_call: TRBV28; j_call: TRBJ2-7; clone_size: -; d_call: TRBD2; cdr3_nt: TGTGCCAGCAGGAGCATACCGGGACTAGCGGGAGGGCGGCCCTACGAGCAGTACTTC; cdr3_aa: CASRSIPGLAGGRPYEQYF
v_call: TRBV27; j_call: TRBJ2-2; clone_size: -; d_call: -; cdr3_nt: TGTGCCAGCAGTAAGACAGCCGGGTTCGCGAACACCGGGGAGCTGTTTTTT; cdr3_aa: CASSKTAGFANTGELFF
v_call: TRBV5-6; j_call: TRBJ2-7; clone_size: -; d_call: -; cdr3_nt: TGTGCCAGCAGCTTTTTTAGCGAGAACTACGAGCAGTACTTC; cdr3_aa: CASSFFSENYEQYF
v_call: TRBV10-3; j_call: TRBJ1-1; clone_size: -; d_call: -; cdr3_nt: TGTGCCATCAGTGTCAGACAGAGCGATGAAGCTTTCTTT; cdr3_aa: CAISVRQSDEAFF
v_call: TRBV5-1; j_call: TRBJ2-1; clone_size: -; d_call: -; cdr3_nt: TGCGCCAGCAGCCTTTCCGCCCGGACTTCCTCGGGGAATGAGCAGTTCTTC; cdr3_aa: CASSLSARTSSGNEQFF